The 2 T cell receptor beta chains below were found in one sample sequenced in a study of blood T cell repertoires in COVID-19. Sequencing used immunoSEQ multiplex PCR; TCRdb keeps in-frame clones, though not all of them. The table shows about 15,000 clones, with roughly 90% occurring only once. Sequencing was performed on peripheral blood. These TCRs come from a human donor in a cohort sampled during active COVID-19.

Worth noting for this clone: A read error may account for a junction end that differs from germline. The chain couples TRBV3-1 (or the pseudogene TRBV3-2) to TRBJ1-1, with 9 positions matching TRBD1. The CDR3 contains 15 residues. The germline gives CDR1 LGHDT, CDR2 YNNKEL (reference sequence). The CDR3 DNA follows: TGTGCCAGCAGCCAAGAAGGGACAGGGAACGCTGAAGCTTTCTTT. Translation gives CASSQEGTGNAEAFF.

The chain recombines TRBV7-9 with TRBJ2-2; possibly TRBD1 for D (5 bases). CDR1 is SEHNR, CDR2 FQNEAQ, per germline (reference sequence). The CDR3 is 15 residues long. V lost 4 bases and J lost 6, with 15 bases in between. CDR3 protein: CASSYRRDWAGELFF. The CDR3 bases are TGTGCCAGCAGCTACAGGCGTGATTGGGCCGGGGAGCTGTTTTTT.